The 31 T cell receptor beta chains presented below share a single source sample, sequenced in a study of blood T cell repertoires in COVID-19. Some clones are missing from TCRdb's copy, which holds only in-frame ones; the method was immunoSEQ multiplex PCR. The table includes about 250,000 clones, about 85% detected once. The source material was peripheral blood. Every receptor here comes from a man aged 18-30 years with active or convalescent COVID-19.

The rearrangement uses TRBV5-1 and TRBJ1-2; D is possibly TRBD1 (5 bases). The CDR3 totals 15 residues. Looked up from germline, CDR1 is SGHRS and CDR2 is YFSETQ. Between the trimmed V and J ends, which lost 3 bases and 0 bases, there was a span of 12 bases. This chain's CDR3 is CASSSAGGANYGYTF. The CDR3 DNA follows: TGCGCCAGCAGCTCCGCCGGGGGGGCTAACTATGGCTACACCTTC.

The chain couples TRBV7-2 to TRBJ1-3; D possibly corresponds to TRBD1 (5 bases). The V gene lost 0 bases and the J gene lost 1 base, with 10 bases spanning the gap. The germline V gene has CDR1 SGHTA and CDR2 FQGNSA. This CDR3 contains 16 residues. The CDR3 nucleotides read TGTGCCAGCAGCTTAGCCCCGCACAGGTCTGGAAACACCATATATTTT. Translation gives CASSLAPHRSGNTIYF.

The chain's CDR3 is CASSVGQGADNQPQHF. The CDR3 bases are TGTGCCAGCAGCGTAGGACAGGGGGCGGACAATCAGCCCCAGCATTTT. V is TRBV9 and J is TRBJ1-5; 10 bases agree with TRBD1. Per germline, CDR1 SGDLS and CDR2 YYNGEE. Unmatched junction bases numbered 3, after V lost 0 bases and J lost 3 bases. The CDR3 is 16 amino acids.

The V call is TRBV19, the J call TRBJ2-5, with 7 nucleotides matching TRBD1. The CDR3 consists of 17 residues. V lost 7 bases, J lost 1 base, and 15 bases stayed unmatched. Germline V gene lookup returns CDR1 LNHDA and CDR2 SQIVND (reference sequence). CDR3 in DNA: TGTGCCAGTAATTCGACAGGGATCAATCGAAGCCAAGAGACCCAGTACTTC. Its protein product is CASNSTGINRSQETQYF.

The V and J genes are TRBV5-1 and TRBJ2-5; 9 positions agree with TRBD1. The CDR3 totals 14 residues. J was trimmed by 3 bases and V by 2 bases; bases with no gene match: 2. Germline V gene data show CDR1 as SGHRS and CDR2 as YFSETQ. CDR3 DNA: TGCGCCAGCAGCTTACAGGGGGCTAAAGAGACCCAGTACTTC. Protein product: CASSLQGAKETQYF.

This chain uses TRBV5-6 with TRBJ1-3; 8 positions agree with TRBD1. This CDR3 has 16 residues. V shed 4 bases and J 4 bases; nucleotides not matched to a gene: 10. Looked up from germline, CDR1 is SGHDT and CDR2 is YYEEEE. CDR3 sequence (DNA): TGTGCCAGCAGCCCAACGACAGGGGCGAGGGGAAACACCATATATTTT. It encodes CASSPTTGARGNTIYF. The whole variable domain, filled in from reference TRBV5-6 and TRBJ1-3, reads DAGVTQSPTHLIKTRGQQVTLRCSPKSGHDTVSWYQQALGQGPQFIFQYYEEEERQRGNFPDRFSGHQFPNYSSELNVNALLLGDSALYLCASSPTTGARGNTIYFGEGSWLTVV.

The DNA of the CDR3 is TGCGCCAGCAGCTCTATGACAGAACTGCCGAACTATGGCTACACCTTC. Amino acids: CASSSMTELPNYGYTF. J is TRBJ1-2 and V is TRBV5-1; D may be TRBD1 (5 bases). The CDR3 runs 16 residues. CDR1 SGHRS and CDR2 YFSETQ come from the germline V gene. With 3 bases removed from V and 2 bases from J, the gap between germline ends came to 17 bases.

The genes are TRBV9 and TRBJ2-7; 12 nucleotides align to TRBD2. Germline V gene data show CDR1 as SGDLS and CDR2 as YYNGEE. CDR3 size: 14 residues. Trimming removed 3 bases from V and 9 bases from J; junction bases left unmatched: 7. The CDR3 here is CASSESSGGAPQYF. The DNA for the CDR3 is TGTGCCAGCAGCGAATCTAGCGGGGGGGCGCCGCAGTACTTC.

The chain has TRBV6-5 and TRBJ1-2; D might be TRBD1 (5 bases). The CDR3 loop spans 14 amino acids. V was clipped by 6 bases and J by 2 bases, with 13 bases between them. The germline V gene has CDR1 MNHEY and CDR2 SVGAGI. CDR3 nucleotide sequence: TGTGCCAGCAGAACCCTCCAGGGCAACTATGGCTACACCTTC. Residues: CASRTLQGNYGYTF.

The chain couples TRBV21-1 to TRBJ2-7; the listed D gene, TRBD1, was not tested against the DNA. TRBV21-1 is flagged as a pseudogene. This CDR3 is built from 14 residues. The CDR3 sequence is CASSRSSGDHEQYF. For the CDR3, the DNA is TGTGCCAGCAGCCGAAGTTCAGGGGACCACGAGCAGTACTTC.

The chain combines TRBV7-3 with TRBJ2-3; 13 bases are shared with TRBD2. The germline V gene has CDR1 SGHTA and CDR2 FQGTGA. The CDR3 is made up of 16 amino acids. The trim removed 5 bases at V and 2 bases at J, leaving 4 bases unmatched. The CDR3: CASSLLAGGNTDTQYF. The CDR3, as DNA: TGTGCCAGCAGCCTACTAGCGGGGGGGAACACAGATACGCAGTATTTT.

The genes are TRBV10-3 and TRBJ2-6; the D gene is possibly TRBD1 (6 bases). The CDR3 length is 18 residues. CDR1 and CDR2 (germline): ENHRY, SYGVKD. Trimming shortened V by 10 bases and J by 4 bases, and 26 bases separated the two germline ends. The DNA for the CDR3 is TGTGCCACCCGGGGCGGCAGGGGCTCCCCGCTGGGGGCCAACGTCCTGACTTTC. Its translation: CATRGGRGSPLGANVLTF.

The V call is TRBV5-3, the J call TRBJ1-2, with D uncertain. TRBV5-3 is an ORF, and what it does is uncertain. The CDR3 sequence is 13 residues long. Trimming cost V 7 bases and J 8 bases, with 18 bases left between them. The CDR3 region is CARYRLTWRGYTF. The CDR3 nucleotides read TGTGCCAGATACCGTTTGACTTGGAGGGGCTACACCTTC.

To note about this clone: The same CDR3 can be traced to other DNA sequences in this sample. Here the CDR3 reads CASSLGGASNYGYTF. CDR3 DNA sequence: TGCGCCAGCAGCCTCGGCGGGGCCTCTAACTATGGCTACACCTTC. The V gene is TRBV4-3, the J gene TRBJ1-2; tentative D call: TRBD1 (5 bases). CDR3 length: 15 amino acids. Per the germline V gene, CDR1 is LGHNA and CDR2 is YSLEER. The V gene lost 4 bases and the J gene lost 0 bases, with 12 bases spanning the gap.

This clone was detected once. V usage is TRBV11-2 and J usage is TRBJ1-1; D unclear. Germline lookup yields CDR1 SGHAT and CDR2 FQNNGV. V lost 5 bases to trimming and J lost 7 bases, with 11 bases between them. This CDR3 spans 12 amino acids. The CDR3 DNA sequence: TGTGCCAGCAGCCCCGGTAGAGTTGAAGCTTTCTTT. This translates into CASSPGRVEAFF.

This clone was observed a few times. The gene calls are TRBV10-1 and TRBJ1-5; possibly TRBD1 for D (6 bases). Looked up from germline, CDR1 is WNHNN and CDR2 is SYGVQD (reference sequence). This CDR3 is 15 amino acids long. Trimming left V 11 bases short and J 2 bases short, with 19 bases between. The CDR3 nucleotides are TGCGCCCCAGCAGGGGAGGGAGTGGGCAATCAGCCCCAGCATTTT. Translating it yields CAPAGEGVGNQPQHF.

To note about this clone: One junction end disagrees with the germline gene, perhaps due to a read error. The CDR3 is CASSEAPYSSPLHF. The CDR3 DNA follows: TGCGCCAGCAGTGAGGCGCCTTATAGTTCACCCCTCCACTTT. This rearrangement joins TRBV10-2 to TRBJ1-6; no clear D gene. The CDR3 has 14 residues. The V gene's germline CDR1 is WSHSY and CDR2 SAAADI.

CDR3 in DNA: TGTGCCAGCAGTGAGAACCAGAAGAATTCACCCCTCCACTTT. It is translated as CASSENQKNSPLHF. V is TRBV25-1 and J is TRBJ1-6; the D is unclear. This CDR3 is built from 14 residues. The germline gives CDR1 MGHDK, CDR2 SYGVNS. The ends were cut back, 3 bases at V and 7 bases at J, with 10 bases in the middle.

This chain links TRBV25-1 with TRBJ1-2; 7 nucleotides agree with TRBD1. J lost 6 bases, V lost 0 bases, and 7 bases had no gene match. This CDR3 is 15 amino acids long. Looked up from germline, CDR1 is MGHDK and CDR2 is SYGVNS. This CDR3 reads CASSEYRQGPDGYTF. In nucleotides, the CDR3 is TGTGCCAGCAGTGAATACCGACAGGGCCCCGATGGCTACACCTTC.

This chain links TRBV7-2 with TRBJ1-5; 7 bases align to TRBD1. The CDR3 extends over 14 amino acids. J lost 7 bases, V lost 5 bases, and 8 bases had no gene match. Germline lookup yields CDR1 SGHTA and CDR2 FQGNSA. CDR3 DNA: TGTGCCAGCAGCATTCGGACAGGAGAGCAGCCCCAGCATTTT. Translated: CASSIRTGEQPQHF. The entire variable domain, with the rest obtained from reference TRBV7-2 and TRBJ1-5, is as follows: GAGVSQSPSNKVTEKGKDVELRCDPISGHTALYWYRQSLGQGLEFLIYFQGNSAPDKSGLPSDRFSAERTGGSVSTLTIQRTQQEDSAVYLCASSIRTGEQPQHFGDGTRLSIL.

The chain couples TRBV11-2 to TRBJ2-7; TRBD2 agrees at 8 bases. The junction had 6 bases not matched to a gene; V was cut back by 8 bases and J by 3 bases. CDR3 length: 13 residues. Per the germline V gene, CDR1 is SGHAT and CDR2 is FQNNGV. This chain's CDR3 is CASGAGAGYEQYF. CDR3 nucleotide sequence: TGTGCCAGCGGAGCGGGAGCAGGCTACGAGCAGTACTTC.

CDR3 DNA: TGCAGCGTGGGGGGGCCCACGGGGGGCAATGAGCAGTTCTTC. Residues: CSVGGPTGGNEQFF. The chain has TRBV29-1 and TRBJ2-1; the D gene is possibly TRBD2 (7 bases). The CDR3 runs to 14 residues. In germline, CDR1 is SQVTM, CDR2 ANQGSEA. V gave up 6 bases and J gave up 6 bases, with 18 bases separating them.

CDR3 DNA: TGTGCCAGCAGCTTTGAGGTTAGGACTTTCTTT. Translated: CASSFEVRTFF. The rearrangement links TRBV11-2 to TRBJ1-1; D is ambiguous. Between the trimmed V and J ends, which lost 3 bases and 12 bases, there was a span of 11 bases. Germline lookup yields CDR1 SGHAT and CDR2 FQNNGV. This CDR3 has 11 amino acids.

This clone was found many times. The V call is TRBV3-1 (or the pseudogene TRBV3-2), the J call TRBJ2-7; tentative D call: TRBD1 (6 bases). Between the trimmed V and J ends, which lost 1 base and 2 bases, there was a span of 18 bases. Germline assignment: CDR1 LGHDT and CDR2 YNNKEL (reference sequence). This CDR3 spans 17 amino acids. The chain's CDR3 is CASSQASETGLAYEQYF. Here the CDR3 DNA reads TGTGCCAGCAGCCAAGCCTCCGAGACAGGTCTCGCCTACGAGCAGTACTTC.

The V gene is TRBV9, the J gene TRBJ2-1; 7 positions agree with TRBD2. Trimming took 0 bases from V and 8 from J; bases not matched to a gene: 8. CDR3 size: 15 residues. Germline V CDR1 and CDR2: SGDLS, YYNGEE. Here the CDR3 reads CASSVGAGVSDEQFF. CDR3 nucleotide sequence: TGTGCCAGCAGCGTAGGGGCGGGAGTTTCCGATGAGCAGTTCTTC.

V and J are TRBV27 and TRBJ2-7; 13 bases map to TRBD2. The CDR3 is 19 amino acids. Germline V gene data show CDR1 as MNHEY and CDR2 as SMNVEV (reference sequence). With V trimmed by 3 bases and J by 0 bases, 11 bases remained unmatched. The CDR3 reads CASSFRTSGSSRSSYEQYF. The CDR3 nucleotides read TGTGCCAGCAGTTTTCGGACTAGCGGGAGCTCTAGAAGCTCCTACGAGCAGTACTTC.

CDR3 region: CASRGLAGGPEQFF. The CDR3, as DNA: TGTGCCAGCAGAGGACTAGCGGGGGGGCCTGAGCAGTTCTTC. The chain couples TRBV6-5 to TRBJ2-1; 15 positions match TRBD2. Germline CDR1 MNHEY, CDR2 SVGAGI. With 6 bases clipped from V and 9 bases from J, the junction kept 3 bases outside the gene matches. This CDR3 has 14 residues.

The gene calls are TRBV28 and TRBJ1-1, with 11 bases aligning to TRBD1. The CDR3 is 14 residues long. Per the germline V gene, CDR1 is MDHEN and CDR2 is SYDVKM. V shed 8 bases and J 10 bases; nucleotides not matched to a gene: 12. In DNA, the CDR3 is TGTGCCAGCTCACTGATCCCGGGACAGGGGGGAGCTTTCTTT. Protein: CASSLIPGQGGAFF.

V and J are TRBV5-1 and TRBJ1-1; TRBD1 is a possible D gene (6 bases). V lost 3 bases, J lost 4 bases, and 13 bases lay in between. In germline, CDR1 is SGHRS, CDR2 YFSETQ. This CDR3 region has 14 residues. The CDR3 region has the DNA TGCGCCAGCAGCTATGGATCAGGGGCCACTGAAGCTTTCTTT. Translated, it gives CASSYGSGATEAFF. Combining the CDR3 with reference TRBV5-1 and TRBJ1-1 gives the whole variable domain KAGVTQTPRYLIKTRGQQVTLSCSPISGHRSVSWYQQTPGQGLQFLFEYFSETQRNKGNFPGRFSGRQFSNSRSEMNVSTLELGDSALYLCASSYGSGATEAFFGQGTRLTVV.

This chain joins TRBV4-1 and TRBJ2-1, with no clear D. V lost 0 bases and J 8 bases, leaving 8 bases between the germline ends. The CDR3 has 13 residues. Germline-derived CDR1 and CDR2 are MGHRA and YSYEKL. The CDR3 nucleotides read TGCGCCAGCAGCCAAGAAGCTTACGATGAGCAGTTCTTC. Translation gives CASSQEAYDEQFF.

The V gene is TRBV30, the J gene TRBJ2-3; 8 nucleotides agree with TRBD1. J gave up 0 bases and V 2 bases, and 16 bases lay outside the gene matches. CDR3 length: 19 residues. Germline V CDR1 and CDR2: GTSNPN, SVGIG (reference sequence). The CDR3 spells CAWSRPRQGPLASTDTQYF. The CDR3 nucleotides are TGTGCCTGGAGTCGACCCAGACAGGGGCCTCTCGCTAGCACAGATACGCAGTATTTT.